Following are 8 T cell receptor beta chains from one sample sequenced in a study of blood T cell repertoires in COVID-19 (dated by TCRdb to 2018 to 2021). Libraries were made using the immunoSEQ multiplex PCR assay. In its TCRdb copy, this immuneACCESS table keeps in-frame sequences only and misses some clones. Where compared with another copy, unresolved V genes explain less than half of these, and the others have no known cause. This sample gives 240,000 or so clones in total; approximately 84% of them show up just once. The ten largest clonotypes hold approximately 3% of the sample. The sequenced sample was peripheral blood. The receptors stem from a woman aged 30 to 39 who had recovered from COVID-19.

The rearrangement links TRBV4-2 to TRBJ2-2; D is perhaps TRBD1 (5 bases). V was shortened by 1 base and J by 1 base, with 16 bases between the two germline ends. The CDR3 has 18 residues. The V gene's germline CDR1 is LGHNA and CDR2 YNFKEQ. CDR3 residues: CASSQVGWGRRNTGELFF. The CDR3 DNA reads TGTGCCAGCAGCCAAGTGGGATGGGGCCGACGGAACACCGGGGAGCTGTTTTTT.

The rearrangement links TRBV6-1 to TRBJ1-2, with D maybe TRBD1 (5 bases). Germline loops: CDR1 MNHNS, CDR2 SASEGT. Between the trimmed V and J ends, which lost 0 bases and 8 bases, there was a span of 19 bases. CDR3 length: 16 amino acids. CDR3 region: CASSEALGWQGGGYTF. Here the CDR3 DNA reads TGTGCCAGCAGTGAAGCGCTTGGGTGGCAGGGAGGAGGCTACACCTTC.

This sequence joins TRBV6-5 and TRBJ1-2; tentatively, D is TRBD1 (5 bases). Germline V CDR1 and CDR2: MNHEY, SVGAGI. The CDR3 consists of 15 residues. With 10 bases removed from V and 2 bases from J, the gap between germline ends came to 20 bases. The CDR3 protein is CATKYWEGTNYGYTF. The DNA for the CDR3 is TGTGCCACCAAATACTGGGAGGGGACGAACTATGGCTACACCTTC.

This chain uses TRBV4-1 with TRBJ2-3, with TRBD2 identical over 11 bases. The V segment lost 0 bases and the J segment 2 bases; nucleotides outside the gene matches: 7. From germline, CDR1 is MGHRA and CDR2 YSYEKL. This CDR3 contains 18 residues. CDR3: CASSQDALTSGDTDTQYF. The CDR3 nucleotides are TGCGCCAGCAGCCAAGACGCCTTGACTAGCGGGGACACAGATACGCAGTATTTT.

The chain has TRBV24-1 and TRBJ1-5; D is unclear. The CDR3 is made up of 14 amino acids. CDR1 is KGHDR, CDR2 SFDVKD, per germline. The V end was cut by 9 bases, the J end by 1 base, with 12 bases between. CDR3 DNA sequence: TGTGCCACCGGAGCGGTCGGGAGCAATCAGCCCCAGCATTTT. It translates to CATGAVGSNQPQHF.

The chain combines TRBV3-1 (or the pseudogene TRBV3-2) with TRBJ2-2; D unresolved. In germline, CDR1 is LGHDT, CDR2 YNNKEL (reference sequence). This CDR3 has 14 amino acids. V was clipped by 3 bases and J by 1 base, with 6 bases between them. In DNA form, the CDR3 reads TGTGCCAGCAGCCAGTTTAGGAACACCGGGGAGCTGTTTTTT. It codes for CASSQFRNTGELFF.

This clone was seen repeatedly, ten times or more. The CDR3 coding sequence is TGCGCCAGCAGCCAAGTGATTGCGGGGGCAAGCTATGGCTACACCTTC. Protein product: CASSQVIAGASYGYTF. V gene TRBV4-1 combines with J gene TRBJ1-2; weak D call: TRBD1 (6 bases). The length of the CDR3 is 16 residues. Per the germline V gene, CDR1 is MGHRA and CDR2 is YSYEKL. Between the trimmed V and J ends, which lost 1 base and 4 bases, there was a span of 16 bases.

The genes are TRBV15 and TRBJ2-1, with a possible D match to TRBD1 (6 bases). The V gene's germline CDR1 is LNHNV and CDR2 YYDKDF (reference sequence). The CDR3 consists of 11 residues. Trimming shortened V by 8 bases and J by 4 bases, and 6 bases separated the two germline ends. CDR3 in DNA: TGTGCCACCGGACAGTACAATGAGCAGTTCTTC. Translating it yields CATGQYNEQFF.